Sequencing of this T cell receptor beta chain was carried out in a study of CD8 T cells in Susac syndrome. Study-level points and caveats: The study recognized that the number of individuals in its TCR sequencing and HLA analysis was relatively small.

On this clonotype itself: The antigen is unknown.

This CDR3 is 11 amino acids long. The ends were cut back, 5 bases at V and 9 bases at J, with 11 bases in the middle. Germline V gene sequence: CDR1 SGHRS, CDR2 YFSETQ. The multiple sclerosis controls were treatment-naive patients with relapsing-remitting disease that was stable or active. RNA in amounts of roughly 0.45 to 1 ug was reverse transcribed with random hexamers. TCRdb called the immunoSEQ multiplex PCR reads again in MiXCR, with one record for every CDR3 protein. The table includes a few hundred thousand distinct CDR3 sequences, around 95% detected once. The chain couples TRBV5-1 to TRBJ2-5, with a tentative D call TRBD1 (5 bases). Sequenced material: CD4+ T cells from PBMCs. The receptor's source is a human donor with multiple sclerosis. The chain's CDR3 is CASRSDRAQYF. CDR3 nucleotides: TGCGCCAGCAGAAGCGACAGAGCCCAGTACTTC.